This T cell receptor (beta chain) is drawn from a study of T cell repertoires in cytomegalovirus infection (dated by TCRdb to 2018 to 2020). In the study overall: The HLA type of each donor mattered for the analysis, because public TCR beta signatures pointed to carriage of CMV infection along with the matching HLA type. General conclusions and limits of the study: In both this cohort and an independent cohort of 352 donors, the cumulative frequency of public TCR beta family members distinguished carriers of CMV infection plus the relevant HLA type. In the ex vivo response, HLA-C-restricted CMV-specific TCR beta clonotypes were dominant, and in two of eight donors the single most frequent clonotype came from this HLA-C-restricted group.

The V end loses 1 base and the J end loses 0 bases, and a stretch of 9 bases separates them. CDR1 is given as SEHNR and CDR2 as FQNEAQ, both from the germline V gene (reference sequence). The CDR3, from cysteine to phenylalanine, totals 16 residues. The CDR3 DNA has 48 bases and is translated from base 1. Concerning this clonotype itself: This clone's antigen is unknown. No qualities accompany the bases; no much larger clone lies one base away.

Sequenced on an Illumina HiSeq 1500. The raw public data were reprocessed by TCRdb itself: fastp quality trimming at Q25, MiXCR clonotype calling, in-frame beta chains only. Rows matching on CDR3 protein sequence are summarized as one entry with the most common DNA and genes. The sample table holds approximately 500,000 distinct CDR3 sequences, of which 16% were seen once. The top ten hold around 25% of the sample. The material sequenced was CD8+ T cells from PBMCs. The chain links TRBV7-9 with TRBJ1-4; the D gene is not confidently resolved. The TCR originated in a human donor in good health (CMV status not recorded). Some clones in this sample may be carry-over from other donors' samples. The CDR3 here reads CASSLEPAATNEKLFF. The nucleotide sequence reads as follows: TGTGCCAGCAGCTTAGAGCCGGCTGCAACTAATGAAAAACTGTTTTTT.